This T cell receptor beta chain was identified in a study of shared clonotypes between healthy human individuals. This CDR3 is built from 15 residues. Replicate sorted-subset PCRs were loaded with around 220 ng DNA, roughly 33,000 T cell genomes. TCRdb's copy holds only in-frame clones and misses some; the assay was immunoSEQ multiplex PCR. The table has millions of clones, 85% to 95% seen once. Only CD45RO-negative cells positively selected for CCR7 counted as naive CD8 cells, so terminally differentiated effector memory CD45RA+ cells were excluded. Sequenced input: naive CD8+ T cells sorted from blood. This rearrangement joins TRBV21-1 to TRBJ2-5; the DNA was not used to check the table's D call, TRBD2. TRBV21-1 counts as a pseudogene. The TCR originated in a man between 18 and 29 years old in good health. In nucleotides, the CDR3 is TGTGCCAGCAGCAAAGAAGCTAGCGATCGAGAGACCCAGTACTTC. The encoded protein is CASSKEASDRETQYF.